This section outlines one T cell receptor (beta chain) sequence together with its context. The length of the CDR3 is 16 residues. Germline V lookup: CDR1 DFQATT, CDR2 SNEGSKA (reference sequence). These data are taken from a study of T cells expressing NK-cell markers. Study-level background: Sorted CD3+CD56-NKG2C+, CD3+CD56+NKG2C+ and CD3+CD56+NKG2C- T cells supplied the TCR beta repertoires. HCMV seropositivity marked seven of the eight sequenced donors; one was seronegative.

After re-calling the 5' RACE reads, TCRdb lists one entry per CDR3 protein, DNA absent. Reported are 350,000 to 400,000 distinct CDR3 sequences; the ten largest clones contain around 11%. Sample: blood T cells: a sorted CD56 or NKG2C T cell subset, CD4+ or CD8+ T cells, or bulk PBMC T cells (not recorded which). The receptor comes from a woman between 50 and 59 years old in good health. V and J are TRBV20-1 and TRBJ2-1; TCRdb lists TRBD2, though no DNA is available to test this call. The CDR3 sequence: CSARDPRLAGGAEQFF.